Shown below are 15 T cell receptor beta chains from a single sample sequenced in a study of blood T cell repertoires in COVID-19. This table comes from immunoSEQ multiplex PCR, and its TCRdb copy is limited to in-frame clones, with some not included. Of 250,000 to 350,000 clones listed, about 90% are singletons. Specimen: peripheral blood. The receptors here all came from a young woman who had recovered from COVID-19.

V is TRBV7-3 and J is TRBJ2-3, with TRBD2 matching over 8 bases. V was clipped by 5 bases and J by 6 bases; unmatched bases: 7. The length of the CDR3 is 14 residues. Germline V gene data show CDR1 as SGHTA and CDR2 as FQGTGA. The CDR3 DNA reads as TGTGCCAGCAGCACTAGCGGTTCGGCGGATACGCAGTATTTT. It is translated as CASSTSGSADTQYF.

CDR3 coding DNA: TGTGCCAGTAGTACCCTAGCAGCGTACAATGAGCAGTTCTTC. Its protein is CASSTLAAYNEQFF. The V call is TRBV19, the J call TRBJ2-1, with D maybe TRBD2 (5 bases). The V end lost 4 bases, the J end lost 4 bases, and 11 bases lay between the germline ends. The CDR3 has 14 residues. The germline gives CDR1 LNHDA, CDR2 SQIVND (reference sequence).

The sample holds one count of this clone. This chain joins TRBV2 and TRBJ2-7, with 7 bases aligning to TRBD2. The trim removed 4 bases at V and 5 bases at J, leaving 11 bases unmatched. The CDR3 length is 15 residues. The germline V gene has CDR1 SNHLY and CDR2 FYNNEI. The CDR3 protein is CASSVGLVAGDEQYF. The CDR3 DNA follows: TGTGCCAGCAGTGTTGGATTAGTTGCGGGAGACGAGCAGTACTTC.

This CDR3 reads CASSYSISTGAEEQYF. For the CDR3, the DNA is TGTGCCAGCAGTTACTCGATATCGACAGGGGCCGAGGAGCAGTACTTC. The V gene is TRBV6-2 or TRBV6-3, the J gene TRBJ2-7, with 8 bases identical to TRBD1. V lost 0 bases, J lost 7 bases, and 11 bases stayed unmatched. The CDR3 runs to 16 residues. Per the germline V gene, CDR1 is MNHEY and CDR2 is SVGEGT.

The genes are TRBV11-3 and TRBJ2-2, with TRBD1 identical over 11 bases. The junction had 2 bases not matched to a gene; V was cut back by 5 bases and J by 0 bases. Germline V lookup: CDR1 SGHNT, CDR2 YENEEA. The CDR3 loop spans 16 amino acids. CDR3 protein: CASSPGQGANTGELFF. The CDR3 nucleotides are TGTGCCAGCAGCCCGGGACAGGGGGCGAACACCGGGGAGCTGTTTTTT.

This chain joins TRBV6-2 or TRBV6-3 and TRBJ2-2; D is ambiguous. The CDR3 is 12 amino acids. Germline-derived CDR1 and CDR2 are MNHEY and SVGEGT. V lost 5 bases and J 5 bases, leaving 6 bases between the germline ends. CDR3 region: CASSTQTGELFF. DNA for the CDR3: TGTGCCAGCAGTACTCAAACCGGGGAGCTGTTTTTT.

The chain is built from TRBV7-2 and TRBJ2-5; 9 nucleotides align to TRBD1. Looked up from germline, CDR1 is SGHTA and CDR2 is FQGNSA. The trim removed 5 bases at V and 0 bases at J, leaving 4 bases unmatched. The CDR3 runs to 15 residues. CDR3 region: CASSRDRVYQETQYF. Here the CDR3 DNA reads TGTGCCAGCAGCAGGGACAGGGTCTACCAAGAGACCCAGTACTTC.

This chain joins TRBV11-1 and TRBJ2-3; no clear D. The CDR3 is made up of 14 amino acids. The germline V gene has CDR1 SGHAT and CDR2 FQDESV (reference sequence). V was pared by 1 base and J by 4 bases, with 9 bases between. The chain's CDR3 is CASSLGSSADTQYF. CDR3 DNA sequence: TGTGCCAGCAGCTTAGGGTCTAGTGCAGATACGCAGTATTTT.

V gene TRBV21-1 combines with J gene TRBJ2-7; the table's D call, TRBD2, was not checked against the DNA. TRBV21-1 is listed as a pseudogene. This CDR3 contains 16 residues. CDR3 nucleotides: TGTGCCAGCAGCAAAGCGCAAGAGAAACCTTCCTACGAGCAGTACTTC. It specifies CASSKAQEKPSYEQYF.

V usage is TRBV4-1 and J usage is TRBJ2-1, with D perhaps TRBD2 (6 bases). Germline CDR1 reads MGHRA; CDR2 reads YSYEKL. V lost 5 bases to trimming and J lost 8 bases, with 16 bases between them. The CDR3 has 14 amino acids. The CDR3 DNA is TGCGCCAGCAGCTTTGGACCCGGGGAGGATGAGCAGTTCTTC. This encodes CASSFGPGEDEQFF.

The chain recombines TRBV6-6 with TRBJ1-5; D possibly corresponds to TRBD1 (6 bases). Trimming shortened V by 10 bases and J by 2 bases, and 21 bases separated the two germline ends. The CDR3 spans 16 residues. Germline V CDR1 and CDR2: MNHNY, SVGAGI (reference sequence). In DNA, the CDR3 is TGTGCCACCGGATCCGGTCGGACAGACGGCAATCAGCCCCAGCATTTT. Translated, it gives CATGSGRTDGNQPQHF.

This clone has a single count. The chain recombines TRBV4-1 with TRBJ2-3, with 7 bases that match TRBD2. Trimming at V came to 4 bases and at J to 5 bases, leaving 12 bases not matched to a gene. CDR3 size: 16 residues. Germline CDR1 and CDR2: MGHRA and YSYEKL. As DNA, the CDR3 is TGCGCCAGCAGCCTCCGTACGACTAGCCTTTTAGATACGCAGTATTTT. It yields the protein CASSLRTTSLLDTQYF.

This clone was recorded only once. In DNA, the CDR3 is TGTGCCAGCAGAACCGACAGGGACACTGAAGCTTTCTTT. Encoded protein: CASRTDRDTEAFF. The chain uses TRBV28 and TRBJ1-1; 7 bases agree with TRBD1. Losses at the gene ends were 6 bases for V and 3 bases for J; bases not matched to a gene: 4. Germline V gives CDR1 MDHEN, CDR2 SYDVKM. CDR3 length: 13 amino acids.

This chain uses TRBV29-1 with TRBJ1-2; 8 bases agree with TRBD1. The CDR3 spans 12 residues. The V gene end was trimmed by 5 bases and the J gene end by 3 bases; junction bases not matched to a gene: 2. Germline V CDR1 and CDR2: SQVTM, ANQGSEA. CDR3: CSVTGGHYGYTF. The CDR3 bases are TGCAGCGTTACAGGGGGTCACTATGGCTACACCTTC.

This chain connects TRBV18 to TRBJ2-2; D ambiguous. The CDR3 is 14 amino acids. The V end was cut by 10 bases, the J end by 0 bases, with 12 bases between. Germline assignment: CDR1 KGHSH and CDR2 LQKENI. In DNA, the CDR3 is TGTGCCACCAGTGGCTTGCCGAACACCGGGGAGCTGTTTTTT. This sequence encodes CATSGLPNTGELFF.